The 10 T cell receptor beta chains reported below all come from one sample, sequenced in a study of PD-1 blockade in classical Hodgkin lymphoma. Each of the patients experienced relapse following autologous stem cell transplantation, and their brentuximab vedotin exposure differed. Clones were sequenced by immunoSEQ multiplex PCR, and TCRdb holds only the in-frame ones, with some missing. The sample contains about 20,000 clones, 70% to 80% of which appear only once. Sequencing used peripheral blood mononuclear cells (PBMCs), obtained before the second cycle of nivolumab. These receptors were obtained from a human donor with classical Hodgkin lymphoma.

The chain carries TRBV19 and TRBJ2-7; 10 bases are shared with TRBD1. Germline V gene data show CDR1 as LNHDA and CDR2 as SQIVND (reference sequence). V shed 4 bases, J shed 5 bases, and the junction held 2 bases outside the gene matches. The CDR3 covers 13 residues. The CDR3 loop reads CASSRDRGHEQYF. For the CDR3, the DNA is TGTGCCAGTAGTAGAGACAGGGGGCACGAGCAGTACTTC. Using reference TRBV19 and TRBJ2-7 for the parts outside the CDR3, the full variable domain is DGGITQSPKYLFRKEGQNVTLSCEQNLNHDAMYWYRQDPGQGLRLIYYSQIVNDFQKGDIAEGYSVSREKKESFPLTVTSAQKNPTAFYLCASSRDRGHEQYFGPGTRLTVT.

This chain links TRBV20-1 with TRBJ2-7; D is ambiguous. The CDR3 runs to 11 residues. Germline CDR1 is DFQATT and CDR2 is SNEGSKA (reference sequence). V was shortened by 4 bases and J by 4 bases, with 8 bases between the two germline ends. CDR3 sequence (DNA): TGCAGTGCTAACCTAAATTACGAGCAGTACTTC. Its translation is CSANLNYEQYF.

Of note for this clone: A read error may produce the germline difference seen at one junction end. The same CDR3 also results from other DNA sequences found in this sample. The chain links TRBV2 to TRBJ2-7, with D possibly being TRBD1 (5 bases). Germline-derived CDR1 and CDR2 are SNHLY and FYNNEI. CDR3 length equals 12 residues. CDR3 DNA: TGTGCCAGCAGCGACGACAGCTACGAGCAGTATTTC. Protein sequence: CASSDDSYEQYF.

The rearrangement links TRBV6-5 to TRBJ1-4, with 9 bases aligning to TRBD1. Germline V lookup: CDR1 MNHEY, CDR2 SVGAGI. After removal of 3 bases from V and 7 bases from J, the junction contained 3 bases not matched to a gene. There are 14 residues in the CDR3. The CDR3 DNA sequence: TGTGCCAGCAGTTATAGGGACAGGGTTGAAAAACTGTTTTTT. Translation: CASSYRDRVEKLFF.

This chain's CDR3 is CASSQARGGYEQYF. The DNA for the CDR3 is TGTGCCAGCAGCCAAGCGCGGGGAGGGTACGAGCAGTACTTC. The chain is built from TRBV4-2 and TRBJ2-5; 7 bases match TRBD2. The DNA end lines up better with TRBJ2-7; the J call may be wrong. The CDR3 runs 14 residues. Per the germline V gene, CDR1 is LGHNA and CDR2 is YNFKEQ.

This chain joins TRBV5-1 and TRBJ2-3, with 9 bases lining up with TRBD1. V was clipped by 0 bases and J by 4 bases; unmatched bases: 3. Germline V gene lookup returns CDR1 SGHRS and CDR2 YFSETQ. CDR3 size: 15 residues. The CDR3 protein is CASSLVGQGSDTQYF. CDR3 coding DNA: TGCGCCAGCAGCTTGGTAGGACAGGGGTCAGATACGCAGTATTTT. The whole variable domain, remainder taken from reference TRBV5-1 and TRBJ2-3, is KAGVTQTPRYLIKTRGQQVTLSCSPISGHRSVSWYQQTPGQGLQFLFEYFSETQRNKGNFPGRFSGRQFSNSRSEMNVSTLELGDSALYLCASSLVGQGSDTQYFGPGTRLTVL.

The count of this clone is one. V usage is TRBV6-4 and J usage is TRBJ2-2, with TRBD1 identical over 8 bases. This CDR3 has 13 residues. The V and J ends lost 3 bases and 6 bases, in that order; junction bases with no gene match: 0. The germline CDR1 and CDR2 sequences are MRHNA and SNTAGT. CDR3: CASSEQGAGELFF. The CDR3 DNA reads TGTGCCAGCAGTGAACAGGGGGCCGGGGAGCTGTTTTTT.

This clone was detected a few times. The chain is built from TRBV5-6 and TRBJ1-1; D gene ambiguous. The CDR3 is 16 residues long. Deletions cut 2 bases from V and 0 bases from J, with 14 bases between. From germline, CDR1 is SGHDT and CDR2 YYEEEE. CDR3 in DNA: TGTGCCAGCAGCTTTAACGGGTTAAGCATGAACACTGAAGCTTTCTTT. Residues: CASSFNGLSMNTEAFF.

The CDR3 loop is CASSVKMGTEAFF. For the CDR3, the DNA is TGTGCCAGCAGCGTGAAAATGGGAACTGAAGCTTTCTTT. The gene calls are TRBV9 and TRBJ1-1; no firm D call. The germline CDR1 and CDR2 sequences are SGDLS and YYNGEE. V dropped 2 bases and J dropped 5 bases, with 10 bases sitting between them. CDR3 size: 13 residues.

The chain uses TRBV7-3 and TRBJ2-5, with TRBD2 as a possible D gene (6 bases). The length of the CDR3 is 15 residues. The V end was cut by 5 bases, the J end by 0 bases, with 13 bases between. Germline V gives CDR1 SGHTA, CDR2 FQGTGA. In nucleotides, the CDR3 is TGTGCCAGCAGCCCCGCGGGCGGGAACCAAGAGACCCAGTACTTC. The encoded protein is CASSPAGGNQETQYF.